This T cell receptor (beta chain) stems from a study of beta chain features in type 1 diabetes. Study-wide results and caveats: Among patients with Type 1 diabetes, TCRB CDR3s were moderately but significantly shorter in every one of the four CD4+ subsets. VDJ junctions from patients with type 1 diabetes contained fewer insertions and more deletions.

This clone was recorded a few times. The antigen remains unidentified. The same CDR3 also results from other DNA sequences found in this sample. V was clipped by 1 base and J by 0 bases, with 10 bases between them. Germline V lookup: CDR1 SEHNR, CDR2 FQNEAQ (reference sequence). The CDR3 runs to 15 residues. Averaging approximately 0.11 L, one heparinised blood draw came from each individual donor. CD45RO/CCR7/CD25/CD127/CD95/CD27 sorting isolated CD4+ naive, central memory, regulatory and stem cell-like memory cells. Sorted populations were all over 95% pure. Expressed TCRB transcripts were sequenced after all isolated RNA was converted to cDNA. Using immunoSEQ multiplex PCR, the repertoire was profiled, and TCRdb retains in-frame clones only, with some absent. The table lists under 300,000 clones, roughly 17% of them singletons.

This sequence originates from a man aged 30-40 years with type 1 diabetes. This chain connects TRBV7-9 to TRBJ2-7; D is perhaps TRBD2 (6 bases). Sequencing was done on a sample of naive CD4+ T cells from blood. The CDR3 nucleotides are TGTGCCAGCAGCTTAGTCGCGGGGAGCTCCTACGAGCAGTACTTC. Translating it yields CASSLVAGSSYEQYF.